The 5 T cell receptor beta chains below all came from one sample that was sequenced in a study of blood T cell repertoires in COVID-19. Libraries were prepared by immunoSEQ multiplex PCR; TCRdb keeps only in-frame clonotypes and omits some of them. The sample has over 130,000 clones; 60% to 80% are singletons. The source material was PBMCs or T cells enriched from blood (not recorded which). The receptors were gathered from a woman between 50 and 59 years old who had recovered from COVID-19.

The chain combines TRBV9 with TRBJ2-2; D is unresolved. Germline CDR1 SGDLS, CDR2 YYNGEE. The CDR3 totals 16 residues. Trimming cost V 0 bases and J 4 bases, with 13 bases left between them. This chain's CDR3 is CASSVEVWRSTGELFF. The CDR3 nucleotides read TGTGCCAGCAGCGTAGAGGTGTGGAGAAGCACCGGGGAGCTGTTTTTT.

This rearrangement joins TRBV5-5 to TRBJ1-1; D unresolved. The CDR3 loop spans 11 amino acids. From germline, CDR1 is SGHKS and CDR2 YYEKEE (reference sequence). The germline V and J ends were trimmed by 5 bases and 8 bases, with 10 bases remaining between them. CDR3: CASSLTGEAFF. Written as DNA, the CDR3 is TGTGCCAGCAGTTTGACGGGGGAAGCTTTCTTT.

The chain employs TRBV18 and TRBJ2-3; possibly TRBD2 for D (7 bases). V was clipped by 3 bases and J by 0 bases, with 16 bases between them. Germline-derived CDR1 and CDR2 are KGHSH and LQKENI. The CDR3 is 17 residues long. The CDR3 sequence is CASSPGGGGRSTDTQYF. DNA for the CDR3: TGTGCCAGCTCACCCGGGGGAGGGGGAAGAAGCACAGATACGCAGTATTTT. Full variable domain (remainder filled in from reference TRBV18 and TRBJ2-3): NAGVMQNPRHLVRRRGQEARLRCSPMKGHSHVYWYRQLPEEGLKFMVYLQKENIIDESGMPKERFSAEFPKEGPSILRIQQVVRGDSAAYFCASSPGGGGRSTDTQYFGPGTRLTVL.

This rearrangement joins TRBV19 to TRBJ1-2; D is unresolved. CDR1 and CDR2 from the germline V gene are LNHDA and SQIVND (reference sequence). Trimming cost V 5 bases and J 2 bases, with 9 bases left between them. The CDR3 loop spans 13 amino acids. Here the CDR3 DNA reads TGTGCCAGTAGTTTTCAGAAAAACTATGGCTACACCTTC. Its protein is CASSFQKNYGYTF.

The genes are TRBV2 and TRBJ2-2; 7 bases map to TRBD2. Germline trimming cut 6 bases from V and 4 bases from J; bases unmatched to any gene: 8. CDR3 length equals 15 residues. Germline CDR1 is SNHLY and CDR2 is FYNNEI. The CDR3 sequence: CASRREGGGTGELFF. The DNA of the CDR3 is TGTGCCAGCAGAAGGGAGGGAGGTGGCACCGGGGAGCTGTTTTTT. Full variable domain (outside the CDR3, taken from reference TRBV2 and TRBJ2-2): EPEVTQTPSHQVTQMGQEVILRCVPISNHLYFYWYRQILGQKVEFLVSFYNNEISEKSEIFDDQFSVERPDGSNFTLKIRSTKLEDSAMYFCASRREGGGTGELFFGEGSRLTVL.